A selection of T cell receptor beta chains follows, all from one sample in a study of blood T cell repertoires in COVID-19. The repertoire was sequenced with immunoSEQ multiplex PCR; TCRdb's copy has only in-frame clones and lacks some. In the table there are some 180,000 clones, nearly 90% of which are singletons. The specimen sequenced was peripheral blood. The receptors were gathered from a man in his fifties or sixties with acute or convalescent COVID-19. CDR3s include the opening cysteine and the closing phenylalanine or tryptophan. Fields, in order: J gene, D gene, V gene, CDR3 protein. A D gene is named only where the DNA matches it firmly.

J: TRBJ1-1; D: .; V: TRBV6-2/TRBV6-3; CDR3: CASSYSRRTEAFF
J: TRBJ1-3; D: .; V: TRBV28; CDR3: CASSPPTGVEGHF
J: TRBJ1-2; D: .; V: TRBV3-1/TRBV3-2; CDR3: CASSQEGPKDGYTF
J: TRBJ1-5; D: .; V: TRBV7-9; CDR3: CASSLRRSNQPQHF
J: TRBJ1-1; D: TRBD1; V: TRBV18; CDR3: CASSPQYRGNTEAFF
J: TRBJ2-3; D: .; V: TRBV27; CDR3: CASSLMDTQYF
J: TRBJ2-2; D: .; V: TRBV7-2; CDR3: CASSFGPAGELFF
J: TRBJ1-5; D: TRBD1; V: TRBV7-9; CDR3: CASSLRTGGGNQPQHF
J: TRBJ1-2; D: .; V: TRBV27; CDR3: CASRPNRAGTYGYTF
J: TRBJ1-2; D: .; V: TRBV10-3; CDR3: CAISEGLYGYTF
J: TRBJ2-3; D: .; V: TRBV7-3; CDR3: CASSLRGADTQYF
J: TRBJ2-3; D: .; V: TRBV5-1; CDR3: CASSQLGITDTQYF
J: TRBJ2-1; D: .; V: TRBV6-4; CDR3: CASSRTGGEEQFF
J: TRBJ2-5; D: .; V: TRBV30; CDR3: CAWSVGGYGRETQYF
J: TRBJ1-1; D: .; V: TRBV6-6; CDR3: CASMRQLKAFF
J: TRBJ2-1; D: .; V: TRBV7-3; CDR3: CASSVTVSSYNEQFF
J: TRBJ2-3; D: .; V: TRBV21-1; CDR3: CASSKGLGTDTQYF
J: TRBJ2-1; D: .; V: TRBV9; CDR3: CASSVGLDLEQFF
J: TRBJ2-7; D: .; V: TRBV11-1; CDR3: CASSLSGTSYEQYF
J: TRBJ2-2; D: TRBD1; V: TRBV11-2; CDR3: CASSSRTGANTGELFF
J: TRBJ1-3; D: .; V: TRBV6-2/TRBV6-3; CDR3: CASSRTSGLAASGNTIYF
J: TRBJ1-2; D: .; V: TRBV5-8; CDR3: CASSFDGGLYTF
J: TRBJ1-2; D: .; V: TRBV2; CDR3: CASSERGARGDYGYTF
J: TRBJ1-3; D: .; V: TRBV6-5; CDR3: CASSYTQGSSGNTIYF
J: TRBJ1-5; D: .; V: TRBV3-1/TRBV3-2; CDR3: CASSQDLGGVGQPQHF